This T cell receptor (beta chain) was identified in a study of naive and memory T cell subsets. Study-level findings and limits: The RNA method is potentially sensitive to activation and differentiation changes.

This clonotype has at least ten counts. As yet, its antigen is unknown. A UMI-containing oligonucleotide was joined by 3' ligation to the TCR cDNA template. Whole-blood samples were 2 to 2.5 ml of peripheral blood from healthy adult volunteers. Reverse transcription used DNase-treated unsorted total RNA, aiming for about 1 to 1000 ng. Germline V gene lookup returns CDR1 MGHDK and CDR2 SYGVNS. J gave up 2 bases and V 2 bases, and 1 base lay outside the gene matches. This CDR3 contains 14 residues. The SP2 primer and nested alpha and beta constant region primers amplified ligated cDNA in four rounds. Alpha and beta constant region primers primed reverse transcription for blood and skin samples. TCRdb ran MiXCR on the 5' RACE reads and lists one entry per CDR3 protein. The repertoire has approximately 49,000 distinct CDR3 sequences, approximately 4.5% of them found once; the top ten carry around 0.84%.

The chain carries TRBV25-1 and TRBJ2-7, with 9 bases identical to TRBD2. The clonotype originates from a female donor in good health. The CDR3 nucleotides are TGTGCCAGCAGTGAAGCGGGAGGGCCCTACGAGCAGTACTTC. Encoded protein: CASSEAGGPYEQYF.